This T cell receptor beta chain was identified during a study of cytomegalovirus exposure and HLA in healthy donors. Losses at the gene ends were 6 bases for V and 2 bases for J; bases not matched to a gene: 2. CDR1 is MGHDK, CDR2 SYGVNS, per germline. The CDR3 contains 15 residues. This clone was seen just once. Its matching antigen is unknown. PCR employed 60 Vbeta and 13 Jbeta primers. The method was immunoSEQ multiplex PCR; TCRdb's version includes in-frame clones alone and lacks a portion of them. The sample has roughly 160,000 clones, roughly 70% seen once; the top ten hold over 1.2%. General study findings and limits: Likely technical artifact: a cluster of highly shared sequence variants. Many donors carried some public TCRs, although rarity characterized most TCR sequences. A later analysis found TCR association rates differed by HLA locus, highest for DRB1 and lowest for HLA-C.

This TCR was sampled from a girl aged 5 to 17 in good health and CMV-seronegative. The V call is TRBV25-1, the J call TRBJ2-6; TRBD1 matches at 9 bases. The sequenced sample was PBMCs. CDR3 loop: CASRGQGPGANVLTF. The CDR3 DNA sequence: TGTGCCAGCAGAGGACAGGGGCCTGGGGCCAACGTCCTGACTTTC.